These 21 T cell receptor beta chains share one sample of origin, sequenced in a study of OX40 agonist ivuxolimab in advanced cancers. The data were produced by immunoSEQ multiplex PCR, yet TCRdb's version contains in-frame clones alone and is incomplete. This table holds tens of thousands of clones, approximately 82% found once. This sample comprised CD4+ or CD8+ T cells sorted from blood, obtained in a trial of the OX40 agonist ivuxolimab. The receptors here all came from an adult with an advanced solid tumor such as melanoma, head and neck, liver or kidney cancer.

The V and J genes are TRBV5-8 and TRBJ2-3, with 13 bases aligning to TRBD2. This CDR3 has 17 amino acids. Germline V gene data show CDR1 as SGHTS and CDR2 as YDEGEE. The V and J ends lost 1 base and 1 base, in that order; junction bases with no gene match: 3. CDR3 DNA sequence: TGTGCCAGCAGCTTGAGCGGGACTAGCGGGGGCACAGATACGCAGTATTTT. Its translation: CASSLSGTSGGTDTQYF.

V is TRBV6-6 and J is TRBJ1-1; D possibly corresponds to TRBD1 (6 bases). This CDR3 is built from 14 residues. Germline CDR1 and CDR2: MNHNY and SVGAGI (reference sequence). Trimming removed 2 bases at V and 6 bases at J, with 13 bases between. CDR3 bases: TGTGCCAGCAGTTACGTAACAGGGTCGTCTGAAGCTTTCTTT. This sequence encodes CASSYVTGSSEAFF.

Points on this clone: At the DNA level, this CDR3 is encoded by other sequences in the same sample as well. The chain is built from TRBV6-6 and TRBJ2-2; TRBD2 matches at 11 bases. V trimming: 4 bases; J trimming: 4 bases; junction bases outside the gene matches: 2. This CDR3 contains 15 residues. Germline CDR1 is MNHNY and CDR2 is SVGAGI (reference sequence). In DNA form, the CDR3 reads TGTGCCAGCAGTTCTCTAGCGGGGGGCACCGGGGAGCTGTTTTTT. Translation gives CASSSLAGGTGELFF.

The table lists this clone with a few counts. CDR3 in DNA: TGTGCCAGCAGCCCGGGACAGGGGAAGAACACTGAAGCTTTCTTT. This gives the protein CASSPGQGKNTEAFF. The rearrangement joins TRBV7-9 to TRBJ1-1, with 10 bases fitting TRBD1. There are 15 residues in the CDR3. The ends lost 5 bases at V and 1 base at J; junction bases unmatched: 4. Germline V gives CDR1 SEHNR, CDR2 FQNEAQ (reference sequence).

The rearrangement uses TRBV7-2 and TRBJ1-4, with no clear D. CDR3 length: 13 residues. From germline, CDR1 is SGHTA and CDR2 FQGNSA. V lost 6 bases and J lost 0, with 5 bases in between. CDR3 bases: TGTGCCAGCAGTCCAACAACTAATGAAAAACTGTTTTTT. It yields the protein CASSPTTNEKLFF.

The chain is built from TRBV14 and TRBJ2-7; 7 bases line up with TRBD1. After removal of 4 bases from V and 3 bases from J, the junction contained 6 bases not matched to a gene. Germline lookup yields CDR1 SGHDN and CDR2 FVKESK. CDR3 size: 14 residues. The CDR3, as DNA: TGTGCCAGCAGCCGGGGACAGCTCGACTACGAGCAGTACTTC. It specifies CASSRGQLDYEQYF.

This clone has more than one count but fewer than ten. CDR3 sequence: CASRFGDRGLGYTF. CDR3 coding DNA: TGTGCCAGCAGATTTGGGGACAGGGGGCTAGGCTACACCTTC. The V gene is TRBV28, the J gene TRBJ1-2; TRBD1 agrees at 12 bases. The V gene end was trimmed by 6 bases and the J gene end by 8 bases; junction bases not matched to a gene: 7. The germline V gene encodes CDR1 MDHEN and CDR2 SYDVKM. This CDR3 has 14 amino acids.

CDR3 DNA sequence: TGTGCCAGCACCAAGGGGCTTCAGCCCCAGCATTTT. It encodes CASTKGLQPQHF. This sequence joins TRBV6-6 and TRBJ1-5, with D tentatively TRBD1 (5 bases). The CDR3 length is 12 residues. V lost 7 bases, J lost 6 bases, and 10 bases lay in between. Germline CDR1 and CDR2: MNHNY and SVGAGI (reference sequence).

V and J are TRBV9 and TRBJ2-5; 8 bases agree with TRBD2. CDR1 is SGDLS, CDR2 YYNGEE, per germline. The J segment lost 11 bases and the V segment lost 4 bases, leaving 25 bases of the junction unmatched. This CDR3 is 18 amino acids long. The CDR3 nucleotides read TGTGCCAGCAGCCCGGGGGGAGCGGGGGCCAACCTCTACGATGAGCAGTACTTC. Its translation is CASSPGGAGANLYDEQYF.

The chain has TRBV29-1 and TRBJ2-5; D is unresolved. The V and J ends lost 4 bases and 1 base respectively, with 10 bases between them. The CDR3 is 13 amino acids. The germline CDR1 and CDR2 sequences are SQVTM and ANQGSEA. The CDR3 sequence: CSVASGVQETQYF. CDR3 in DNA: TGCAGCGTTGCCTCTGGGGTCCAAGAGACCCAGTACTTC.

This chain links TRBV21-1 with TRBJ1-1; the D segment call TRBD1 is taken from the table without a DNA check. TRBV21-1 is a pseudogene locus. CDR3 length: 19 amino acids. In DNA form, the CDR3 reads TGTGCCAGCAGCAAAGGATCCAAGGGACAGGGGGTTTCTGATACTGAAGCTTTCTTT. Its protein is CASSKGSKGQGVSDTEAFF.

The chain employs TRBV19 and TRBJ2-6; 8 bases map to TRBD1. The junction had 7 bases not matched to a gene; V was cut back by 7 bases and J by 2 bases. Germline V gene sequence: CDR1 LNHDA, CDR2 SQIVND (reference sequence). The CDR3 length is 16 residues. CDR3 sequence (DNA): TGTGCCAGTACAGGGGGCTGGGACCCTGGGGCCAACGTCCTGACTTTC. Protein product: CASTGGWDPGANVLTF.

A single count supports this clone. This chain joins TRBV7-2 and TRBJ1-1; TRBD1 is a possible D gene (5 bases). The V gene's germline CDR1 is SGHTA and CDR2 FQGNSA. V lost 3 bases to trimming and J lost 1 base, with 6 bases between them. The CDR3 runs to 13 residues. The CDR3 DNA reads as TGTGCCAGCAGCTTCACAGGGAACACTGAAGCTTTCTTT. Translating gives CASSFTGNTEAFF.

The rearrangement joins TRBV5-1 to TRBJ2-7; D may match TRBD1 or TRBD2 (5 bases each). CDR1 is SGHRS, CDR2 YFSETQ, per germline. Trimming shortened V by 3 bases and J by 6 bases, and 16 bases separated the two germline ends. This CDR3 region has 14 residues. CDR3 coding DNA: TGCGCCAGCAGCTGGGACGTTAAATCAGCCGAGCAGTACTTC. Protein product: CASSWDVKSAEQYF.

This chain connects TRBV6-5 to TRBJ2-1, with 8 bases aligning to TRBD2. The CDR3 runs to 12 residues. Germline V gene sequence: CDR1 MNHEY, CDR2 SVGAGI. The V segment lost 5 bases and the J segment 8 bases; nucleotides outside the gene matches: 2. In nucleotides, the CDR3 is TGTGCCAGCAGTCCCGGGGGGGATGAGCAGTTCTTC. Its translation is CASSPGGDEQFF.

The chain is built from TRBV6-5 and TRBJ2-7; possibly TRBD1 or TRBD2 for D (5 bases each). The length of the CDR3 is 15 residues. V was trimmed by 4 bases and J by 3 bases, leaving 16 bases between them. Per germline, CDR1 MNHEY and CDR2 SVGAGI. CDR3 protein: CASSSTGTDGYEQYF. The CDR3 nucleotides read TGTGCCAGCAGTTCCACCGGGACGGACGGCTACGAGCAGTACTTC.

The J gene is TRBJ1-2, the V gene TRBV5-1; 10 bases match TRBD1. Germline CDR1 reads SGHRS; CDR2 reads YFSETQ. Unmatched junction bases numbered 8, after V lost 4 bases and J lost 8 bases. The CDR3 contains 14 residues. The CDR3 DNA sequence: TGCGCCAGCAGCGCCACCGGGACAGGGGACGGCTACACCTTC. As protein: CASSATGTGDGYTF.

The rearrangement links TRBV12-5 to TRBJ1-6; the D gene is possibly TRBD1 (6 bases). There are 14 residues in the CDR3. The germline V and J ends were trimmed by 6 bases and 7 bases, with 13 bases remaining between them. The germline CDR1 and CDR2 sequences are LGHNT and FRNRAP. The CDR3 spells CASGLDSVNSPLHF. The DNA of the CDR3 is TGTGCTAGTGGCCTGGACAGTGTAAATTCACCCCTCCACTTT. Full variable domain (rest looked up from reference TRBV12-5 and TRBJ1-6): DARVTQTPRHKVTEMGQEVTMRCQPILGHNTVFWYRQTMMQGLELLAYFRNRAPLDDSGMPKDRFSAEMPDATLATLKIQPSEPRDSAVYFCASGLDSVNSPLHFGNGTRLTVT.

The rearrangement links TRBV6-5 to TRBJ1-2, with TRBD1 as a possible D gene (6 bases). The CDR3 length is 12 residues. Trimming pared 7 bases from V and 8 bases from J, leaving 14 bases between. Germline-derived CDR1 and CDR2 are MNHEY and SVGAGI. CDR3 residues: CASTGDNGGYTF. The CDR3 bases are TGTGCCAGCACAGGGGACAACGGAGGCTACACCTTC.

The chain couples TRBV5-5 to TRBJ1-2, with TRBD1 matching 7 bases. The V gene end was trimmed by 4 bases and the J gene end by 4 bases; junction bases not matched to a gene: 10. This CDR3 comprises 15 residues. Germline CDR1 and CDR2: SGHKS and YYEKEE (reference sequence). CDR3 sequence (DNA): TGTGCCAGCAGCGTCCGGGACAGTACATCCTATGGCTACACCTTC. Protein sequence: CASSVRDSTSYGYTF. Combining the CDR3 with reference TRBV5-5 and TRBJ1-2 gives the whole variable domain DAGVTQSPTHLIKTRGQQVTLRCSPISGHKSVSWYQQVLGQGPQFIFQYYEKEERGRGNFPDRFSARQFPNYSSELNVNALLLGDSALYLCASSVRDSTSYGYTFGSGTRLTVV.

V gene TRBV18 combines with J gene TRBJ2-1; the D gene is possibly TRBD1 (6 bases). The CDR3 extends over 13 amino acids. Germline loops: CDR1 KGHSH, CDR2 LQKENI. With 5 bases removed from V and 8 bases from J, the gap between germline ends came to 13 bases. The CDR3 DNA reads as TGTGCCAGCTCAGAAGGACAGTTCGATGAGCAGTTCTTC. This codes for CASSEGQFDEQFF.